The rows below give T cell receptor beta chains drawn from one sample of a study of CXCR3-negative and CXCR3-positive naive CD8 T cells. TCRdb re-called the 5' RACE reads; every CDR3 protein appears as one record, without DNA. Recorded for this sample: about 130,000 distinct CDR3 sequences. Material: naive CXCR3- CD8+ T cells from blood. Receptors were obtained from a human donor in good health. Some clones in this sample may be carry-over from other donors' samples. The CDR3 runs from the conserved cysteine through the conserved F or W. Each record gives: J gene, V gene, CDR3 protein.

TRBJ2-3,TRBV4-3,CASSQDAKAGDLTDTQYF
TRBJ2-2,TRBV12-3/TRBV12-4,CASSLGGGGTGELFF
TRBJ2-3,TRBV7-3,CASSSWTSGSEFTDTQYF
TRBJ1-5,TRBV7-9,CASSNTGASNQPQHF
TRBJ2-7,TRBV28,CASTARDRSYEQYF
TRBJ2-1,TRBV29-1,CSVDEPANNEQFF
TRBJ2-5,TRBV9,CASSAAGLAGQETQYF
TRBJ2-1,TRBV29-1,CSVEDGLAGRNEQFF
TRBJ2-5,TRBV6-6,CASSFYTQGETQYF
TRBJ2-5,TRBV19,CATGTGIQETQYF
TRBJ2-3,TRBV29-1,CSVDSGPRSTDTQYF
TRBJ2-7,TRBV20-1,CSASSTGEATYEQYF
TRBJ2-1,TRBV3-1,CASSQDDGPVGFF
TRBJ2-7,TRBV7-3,CASSLGAGGSYEQYF
TRBJ2-3,TRBV29-1,CSVELLSTRDTQYF
TRBJ2-3,TRBV29-1,CSVAPTPPSDPFWGRADTQYF
TRBJ1-1,TRBV5-1,CASSLSQAAVYTEAFF
TRBJ2-7,TRBV6-1,CASSEVGQRELVYEQYF
TRBJ2-1,TRBV29-1,CSVGGGAQSSYNEQFF
TRBJ2-7,TRBV5-1,CASSWTVEGEQYF
TRBJ2-7,TRBV6-2/TRBV6-3,CASSLLVSEQYF
TRBJ2-1,TRBV4-2,CASSQVSGGANEQFF
TRBJ1-2,TRBV10-1,CASRRNPGQGNYGYTF
TRBJ2-1,TRBV4-3,CASGQDGSYNEQFF
TRBJ2-7,TRBV20-1,CSARWTVSYEQYF
TRBJ2-7,TRBV28,CASSALAGGATYEQYF